This is a list of T cell receptor beta chains from one sample in a study of blood T cell repertoires in COVID-19. The table came from immunoSEQ multiplex PCR; TCRdb's copy has only in-frame clones and leaves some out. The sample shows about 190,000 clones, about 90% of them seen only once. The sequenced sample was peripheral blood. Every receptor here comes from a man aged 50 to 60 with acute or convalescent COVID-19. Each CDR3 is given with its conserved first and last residue. The D gene is left open where the match is weak. Not every row has a clone size; where given, it reads once, few, many or a size class.

J gene: TRBJ1-4
D gene: TRBD1
clone size: .
V gene: TRBV7-2
CDR3 DNA: TGTGCCAGCAGAGCCAGGGACAGGGAGGGGGAAAAACTGTTTTTT
CDR3 protein: CASRARDREGEKLFF

J gene: TRBJ1-3
D gene: TRBD1
clone size: .
V gene: TRBV5-5
CDR3 DNA: TGTGCCAGCAGCCAGGTACAGGGGGCTGGAAACACCATATATTTT
CDR3 protein: CASSQVQGAGNTIYF

J gene: TRBJ2-2
D gene: TRBD1
clone size: .
V gene: TRBV5-5
CDR3 DNA: TGTGCCAGCAGCTTCTGGACAGGGGATACCGGGGAGCTGTTTTTT
CDR3 protein: CASSFWTGDTGELFF

J gene: TRBJ2-4
D gene: TRBD1
clone size: .
V gene: TRBV6-6
CDR3 DNA: TGTGCCAGCAGTTACACAGGGGTAAAAAACATTCAGTACTTC
CDR3 protein: CASSYTGVKNIQYF

J gene: TRBJ1-6
D gene: .
clone size: .
V gene: TRBV19
CDR3 DNA: TGTGCCAGTAGTATAGGAGAAAATTCACCCCTCCACTTT
CDR3 protein: CASSIGENSPLHF

J gene: TRBJ2-3
D gene: .
clone size: few
V gene: TRBV7-2
CDR3 DNA: TGTGCCAGCAGCGGACAGCTTACAGATACGCAGTATTTT
CDR3 protein: CASSGQLTDTQYF

J gene: TRBJ1-4
D gene: .
clone size: .
V gene: TRBV21-1
CDR3 DNA: TGTGCCAGCAGCAAAGCCTTGGACAGTGATAATGAAAAACTGTTTTTT
CDR3 protein: CASSKALDSDNEKLFF

J gene: TRBJ2-4
D gene: .
clone size: .
V gene: TRBV4-3
CDR3 DNA: TGCGCCAGCAGCCGCATGAGTCAGGACATTCAGTACTTC
CDR3 protein: CASSRMSQDIQYF

J gene: TRBJ2-3
D gene: .
clone size: .
V gene: TRBV4-1
CDR3 DNA: TGCGCCAGCAGCCAAGGGGCGGGGGCGAGAGATACGCAGTATTTT
CDR3 protein: CASSQGAGARDTQYF

J gene: TRBJ1-1
D gene: .
clone size: few
V gene: TRBV19
CDR3 DNA: TGTGCCAGTATGGGGGGGGGCAGCACTGAAGCTTTCTTT
CDR3 protein: CASMGGGSTEAFF

J gene: TRBJ2-1
D gene: TRBD1
clone size: .
V gene: TRBV28
CDR3 DNA: TGTGCCAGCATCCCGGGACAGGGTCTCAATGAGCAGTTCTTC
CDR3 protein: CASIPGQGLNEQFF

J gene: TRBJ1-3
D gene: .
clone size: once
V gene: TRBV13
CDR3 DNA: TGTGCCAGCATGAGCGCTGGAAACACCATATATTTT
CDR3 protein: CASMSAGNTIYF

J gene: TRBJ2-7
D gene: TRBD1
clone size: .
V gene: TRBV5-1
CDR3 DNA: TGCGCCAGCAGCCTCTCCGGGACAGGGGTCTACGAGCAGTACTTC
CDR3 protein: CASSLSGTGVYEQYF

J gene: TRBJ2-1
D gene: .
clone size: once
V gene: TRBV27
CDR3 DNA: TGTGCCAGCAGTTTAGGGCAGGGCGGCAATGAGCAGTTCTTC
CDR3 protein: CASSLGQGGNEQFF

J gene: TRBJ1-1
D gene: .
clone size: .
V gene: TRBV6-5
CDR3 DNA: TGTGCCAGCAGTTACTCGAAAGGGGGAAGGACTGAAGCTTTCTTT
CDR3 protein: CASSYSKGGRTEAFF

J gene: TRBJ1-1
D gene: .
clone size: .
V gene: TRBV29-1
CDR3 DNA: TGCAGCGTTGAGGGGACACCGTACACTGAAGCTTTCTTT
CDR3 protein: CSVEGTPYTEAFF